The TCR beta chain under discussion was sequenced for a study of CD8+ T cells in alopecia areata. Study as a whole: Patients received oral tofacitinib, 5 to 10 mg twice daily, for moderate-to-severe alopecia areata.

RNA, once extracted, was reverse transcribed into cDNA for use as the sequencing template. The assay was immunoSEQ multiplex PCR, and TCRdb's table has in-frame clones only and misses some. The sample includes approximately 140,000 clones, 87% of them seen just once. Whole-study findings and limits: Whereas mice showed it more clearly, TCR sharing across patients was murkier, possibly because of HLA.

V shed 0 bases, J shed 3 bases, and the junction held 5 bases outside the gene matches. The CDR3 consists of 17 residues. Germline V CDR1 and CDR2: KGHSH, LQKENI. About this clone: What it recognizes is unknown.

Sequenced here: CD8+ T cells sorted from blood, sampled at week 0. J is TRBJ1-3 and V is TRBV18; 10 bases agree with TRBD1. The source of this sequence is a human donor with alopecia areata. The CDR3 protein is CASSPPQDRGLGNTIYF. In DNA, the CDR3 is TGTGCCAGCTCACCACCCCAAGACAGGGGGCTTGGAAACACCATATATTTT. The entire variable domain, with the rest obtained from reference TRBV18 and TRBJ1-3, is as follows: NAGVMQNPRHLVRRRGQEARLRCSPMKGHSHVYWYRQLPEEGLKFMVYLQKENIIDESGMPKERFSAEFPKEGPSILRIQQVVRGDSAAYFCASSPPQDRGLGNTIYFGEGSWLTVV.